These T cell receptor beta chains were read from a single sample in a study of T cell responses to AZD1222 COVID-19 vaccine. Produced via immunoSEQ multiplex PCR; TCRdb's table is partial and in-frame only. The sample consists of 100,000 to 150,000 clones, just over 85% of them appearing once. Sequences were derived from peripheral blood, sampled on day 0 of AZD1222 vaccination. The receptors derive from an adult in good health. Both conserved end residues are part of each CDR3. A D gene is named only where the DNA matches it firmly. Only some rows state a clone size, as once, few, many or a class for expanded clones.

j_gene: TRBJ2-3; d_gene: -; abundance: -; v_gene: TRBV7-6; CDR3nt: TGTGCCAGCAGTTCCCCGGTGGGCGGGCTAAACACAGATACGCAGTATTTT; CDR3aa: CASSSPVGGLNTDTQYF
j_gene: TRBJ1-2; d_gene: -; abundance: -; v_gene: TRBV18; CDR3nt: TGTGCCAGCTCACCAATTGTCGGGTGGGCTGGCTACACCTTC; CDR3aa: CASSPIVGWAGYTF
j_gene: TRBJ2-1; d_gene: -; abundance: -; v_gene: TRBV18; CDR3nt: TGTGCCAGCTCACCTAGTAGTTTTTACAATGAGCAGTTCTTC; CDR3aa: CASSPSSFYNEQFF
j_gene: TRBJ2-7; d_gene: -; abundance: -; v_gene: TRBV6-2/TRBV6-3; CDR3nt: TGTGCCAGCAGTTACGGGGGGGCGTCCTACGAGCAGTACTTC; CDR3aa: CASSYGGASYEQYF
j_gene: TRBJ1-4; d_gene: -; abundance: -; v_gene: TRBV30; CDR3nt: TGTGCCTGGAGTGTAAAAAGGGGGATCGGGGCTAATGAAAAACTGTTTTTT; CDR3aa: CAWSVKRGIGANEKLFF
j_gene: TRBJ2-7; d_gene: TRBD1; abundance: -; v_gene: TRBV5-4; CDR3nt: TGTGCCAGCAACGACAGGGGGCACTACGAGCAGTACTTC; CDR3aa: CASNDRGHYEQYF
j_gene: TRBJ1-2; d_gene: TRBD1; abundance: once; v_gene: TRBV4-3; CDR3nt: TGCGCCAGCAGCCAAGAACCGGGACAGAGGGGCTACACCTTC; CDR3aa: CASSQEPGQRGYTF
j_gene: TRBJ2-5; d_gene: -; abundance: -; v_gene: TRBV6-5; CDR3nt: TGTGCCAGCAGAAGGGCTGAGGCTGTGACCCAGTACTTC; CDR3aa: CASRRAEAVTQYF
j_gene: TRBJ1-2; d_gene: -; abundance: -; v_gene: TRBV6-2/TRBV6-3; CDR3nt: TGTGCCAGCAGTTTTCGGAGGCAGTCTCTTTATGGCTACACCTTC; CDR3aa: CASSFRRQSLYGYTF
j_gene: TRBJ2-3; d_gene: TRBD2; abundance: -; v_gene: TRBV6-1; CDR3nt: TGTGCCAGCAGTGAATACGGTTCTAGGCGGGGGGGCCGGACAGATACGCAGTATTTT; CDR3aa: CASSEYGSRRGGRTDTQYF
j_gene: TRBJ2-3; d_gene: -; abundance: -; v_gene: TRBV28; CDR3nt: TGTGCCAGCAGTTTTCAATCACGGACAGCGTACGAGGAAGGGACAGATACGCAGTATTTT; CDR3aa: CASSFQSRTAYEEGTDTQYF
j_gene: TRBJ1-6; d_gene: TRBD1; abundance: -; v_gene: TRBV2; CDR3nt: TGTGCCAGCAGTGACAGGGGGTATTCACCCCTCCACTTT; CDR3aa: CASSDRGYSPLHF
j_gene: TRBJ1-2; d_gene: TRBD1; abundance: -; v_gene: TRBV30; CDR3nt: TGTGCCTGGACATCTGGACAGGGAGGTGGCTACACCTTC; CDR3aa: CAWTSGQGGGYTF
j_gene: TRBJ1-5; d_gene: -; abundance: -; v_gene: TRBV19; CDR3nt: TGTGCCAGTAGTAACTTGGAGAGCCTCAATCAGCCCCAGCATTTT; CDR3aa: CASSNLESLNQPQHF